This TCR beta chain was sequenced for a study of T-cell reconstitution after alpha-beta-depleted transplantation in children (dated by TCRdb to 2015 to 2016). Context from the whole study: T-cell immune reconstitution after TCRalphabeta/CD19-depleted allogeneic hematopoietic cell transplantation in children was quantitatively tracked in the study by means of TCR repertoire profiling.

The library was obtained by PCR. The instrument given in TCRdb is Illumina HiSeq 2500. Molecular barcoding was employed in the preparation of TCR libraries, with unique molecular identifiers being used to normalize TCRbeta repertoire quantification. Using fastp trimming at Q25 and MiXCR clonotype assembly, TCRdb reanalyzed the public sequencing data and kept in-frame beta chains. Rows are combined by CDR3 protein, so each entry shows the most common genes and DNA. The sample table lists around 680,000 distinct CDR3 sequences, 15% to 20% of them with a count of one. In total, the top ten clones hold 0.9% to 1.2% of the sample. As concerns this clonotype: The antigen it binds to is not known. Base qualities are not at hand, and no much larger clone is one base apart.

The CDR3, cysteine through phenylalanine, is 13 amino acids long. CDR3 DNA is the only sequence kept; it has 39 bases, read in frame from the first base. From V the trimming removes 11 bases and from J it removes 2 bases, while the gene matches leave 6 bases of the junction unaccounted for. CDR1 SEHNR and CDR2 FQNEAQ were looked up in the germline V gene (reference sequence). The sequencing used PBMCs from the stem cell graft donor, collected from the stem cell graft. The TCR sequence derives from a human donor who donated a stem cell graft to a child with acute myeloid leukemia. The chain uses TRBV7-9 and TRBJ2-1; the central 7 bases match TRBD1. The nucleotide sequence reads as follows: TGTGCCGGGACGGGACAGCCCTACAATGAGCAGTTCTTC. This translates into CAGTGQPYNEQFF. The full variable domain, completed from the reference TRBV7-9 and TRBJ2-1 proteins outside the CDR3, reads DTGVSQNPRHKITKRGQNVTFRCDPISEHNRLYWYRQTLGQGPEFLTYFQNEAQLEKSRLLSDRFSAERPKGSFSTLEIQRTEQGDSAMYLCAGTGQPYNEQFFGPGTRLTVL.